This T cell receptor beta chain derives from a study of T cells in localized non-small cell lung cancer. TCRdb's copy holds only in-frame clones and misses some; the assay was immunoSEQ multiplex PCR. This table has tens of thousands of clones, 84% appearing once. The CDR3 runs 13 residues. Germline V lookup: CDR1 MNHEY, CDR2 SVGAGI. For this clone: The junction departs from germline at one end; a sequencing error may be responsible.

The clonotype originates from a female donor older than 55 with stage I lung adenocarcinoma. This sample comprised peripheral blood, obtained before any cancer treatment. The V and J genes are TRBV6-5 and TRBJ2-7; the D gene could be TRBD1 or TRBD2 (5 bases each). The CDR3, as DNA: TGTGCCAGCAGTTATTCCGGGACCTATGAGCAGTACTTC. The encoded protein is CASSYSGTYEQYF.